The clone carrying this T cell receptor (beta chain) was found many times. Its antigen is currently unknown. This record belongs to a study of breast tumors, draining lymph nodes, adjacent tissues. The germline V gene has CDR1 LGHNT and CDR2 FRNRAP. The CDR3 consists of 17 residues. V was shortened by 1 base and J by 0 bases, with 12 bases between the two germline ends. Using its own MiXCR run on the multiplex PCR reads, TCRdb lists one record per CDR3 protein. The sample has about 180,000 distinct CDR3 sequences; roughly 30% are singletons. Study-wide points: Tumor TCR diversity was below lymph nodes but above nontumor tissue. That most tumor T cells come from lymph nodes remained unproven.

Axillary draining lymph nodes of breast cancer patients supplied the node samples. The sequenced material came from axillary lymph node tissue. This rearrangement joins TRBV12-5 to TRBJ2-2, with D possibly being TRBD1 or TRBD2 (5 bases each). The receptor was isolated from a female donor with breast cancer. Some clones in this sample may be carry-over from other donors' samples. The CDR3 nucleotides are TGTGCTAGTGGTTTGGCCCGGGACGGCACGAACACCGGGGAGCTGTTTTTT. This sequence encodes CASGLARDGTNTGELFF. Full variable domain (rest looked up from reference TRBV12-5 and TRBJ2-2): DARVTQTPRHKVTEMGQEVTMRCQPILGHNTVFWYRQTMMQGLELLAYFRNRAPLDDSGMPKDRFSAEMPDATLATLKIQPSEPRDSAVYFCASGLARDGTNTGELFFGEGSRLTVL.